The text below deals with one TCR beta chain. Its antigen is not known. This record belongs to a study of chemoradiotherapy in HPV16-positive cancers. Study-wide points: Better recurrence-free survival went with HPV-responsive T-cell expansion in HPV16-positive patients. The functional HPV-specific definition rests on just a couple of HPV16-positive patients. During treatment, candidate HPV-specific clones and E7-related motifs expanded in tumor.

Germline V gene data show CDR1 as MGHRA and CDR2 as YSYEKL. The CDR3 spans 22 residues. The V and J ends lost 1 base and 1 base respectively, with 29 bases between them. The table came from immunoSEQ multiplex PCR; TCRdb's copy has only in-frame clones and leaves some out. The repertoire holds about 12,000 clones, with about 78% as singletons. The TCR originated in a human donor with HPV-associated anogenital cancer. Sampling was performed from a patient who underwent chemoradiotherapy. The rearrangement uses TRBV4-1 and TRBJ1-5; tentatively, D is TRBD1 (6 bases). CDR3 sequence: CASSQGPLRSTTGQLSNQPQHF. The CDR3 nucleotides read TGCGCCAGCAGCCAAGGTCCCCTCCGGAGCACAACCGGACAGTTAAGCAATCAGCCCCAGCATTTT.